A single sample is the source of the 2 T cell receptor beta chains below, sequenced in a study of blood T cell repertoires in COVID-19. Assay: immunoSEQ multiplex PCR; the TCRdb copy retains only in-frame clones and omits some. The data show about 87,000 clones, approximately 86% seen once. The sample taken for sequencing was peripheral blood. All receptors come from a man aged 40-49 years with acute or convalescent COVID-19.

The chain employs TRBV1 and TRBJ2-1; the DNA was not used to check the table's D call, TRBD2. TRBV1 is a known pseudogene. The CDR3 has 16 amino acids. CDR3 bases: TGCACCAGCAGCCAAGATAGGAGACTGTCGTACAATGAGCAGTTCTTC. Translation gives CTSSQDRRLSYNEQFF.

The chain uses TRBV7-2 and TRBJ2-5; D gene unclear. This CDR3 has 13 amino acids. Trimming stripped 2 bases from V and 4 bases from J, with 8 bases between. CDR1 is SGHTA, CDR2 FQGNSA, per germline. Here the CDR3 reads CASSLRWRETQYF. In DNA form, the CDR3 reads TGTGCCAGCAGCTTAAGATGGAGAGAGACCCAGTACTTC. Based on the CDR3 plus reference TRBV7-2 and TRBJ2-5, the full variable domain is GAGVSQSPSNKVTEKGKDVELRCDPISGHTALYWYRQSLGQGLEFLIYFQGNSAPDKSGLPSDRFSAERTGGSVSTLTIQRTQQEDSAVYLCASSLRWRETQYFGPGTRLLVL.